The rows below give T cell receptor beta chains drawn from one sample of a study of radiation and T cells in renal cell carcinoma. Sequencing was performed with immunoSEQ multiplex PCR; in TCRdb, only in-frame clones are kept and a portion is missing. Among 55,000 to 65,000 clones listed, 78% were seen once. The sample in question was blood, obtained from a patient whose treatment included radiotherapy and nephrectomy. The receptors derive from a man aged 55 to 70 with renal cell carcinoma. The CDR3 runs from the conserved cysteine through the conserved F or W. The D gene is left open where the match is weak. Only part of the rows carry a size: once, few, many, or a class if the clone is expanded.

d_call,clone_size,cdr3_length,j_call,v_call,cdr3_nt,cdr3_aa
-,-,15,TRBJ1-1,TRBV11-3,TGTGCCAGCAGCCAGCGGACAGCACTGAACACTGAAGCTTTCTTT,CASSQRTALNTEAFF
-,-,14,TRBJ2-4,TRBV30,TGTGCCTGGAGTCCGAGACTAATGGAAAACATTCAGTACTTC,CAWSPRLMENIQYF
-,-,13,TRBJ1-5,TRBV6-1,TGTGCCAGCAGTGCGGTAGGATATCAGCCCCAGCATTTT,CASSAVGYQPQHF
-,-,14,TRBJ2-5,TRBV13,TGTGCCAGCAGCTTAAACCAGCGTGTTGAGACCCAGTACTTC,CASSLNQRVETQYF
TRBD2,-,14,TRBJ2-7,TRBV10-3,TGTGCCATCAAGGCTAGCGGGGGCCCCTACGAGCAGTACTTC,CAIKASGGPYEQYF
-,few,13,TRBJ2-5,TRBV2,TGTGCCAGCAACAGCCTTTCCACGGAGACCCAGTACTTC,CASNSLSTETQYF
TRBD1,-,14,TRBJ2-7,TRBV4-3,TGCGCCAGGTTATACAGACAGGGGGCGAACGAGCAGTACTTC,CARLYRQGANEQYF
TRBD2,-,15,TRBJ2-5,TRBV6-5,TGTGCCAGCAGTTATGGGACTAGCGGGAGGGAGACCCAGTACTTC,CASSYGTSGRETQYF
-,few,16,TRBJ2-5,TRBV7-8,TGTGCCAGCAGCCCCGAGAGGTCAGGGTATCAAGAGACCCAGTACTTC,CASSPERSGYQETQYF
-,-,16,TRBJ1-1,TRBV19,TGTGCCAGTAGTCCTAGGGACGGACTTATGAACACTGAAGCTTTCTTT,CASSPRDGLMNTEAFF
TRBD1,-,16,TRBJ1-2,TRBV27,TGTGCCAGCAGTTCGGCAGGGGGTGGTGGGGGCGCTGGCTACACCTTC,CASSSAGGGGGAGYTF
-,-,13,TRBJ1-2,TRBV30,TGTGCCTGGCGACACCAAGCTAACTATGGCTACACCTTC,CAWRHQANYGYTF
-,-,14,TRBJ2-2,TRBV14,TGTGCCAGCACAAGGGGGAGAGTTGCCGGGGAGCTGTTTTTT,CASTRGRVAGELFF
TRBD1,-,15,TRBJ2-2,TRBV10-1,TGCGCCAGCAGCGGGACAGGGTCCGTCACCGGGGAGCTGTTTTTT,CASSGTGSVTGELFF
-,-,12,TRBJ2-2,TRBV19,TGTGCCAGCAGTATCCTGGCCGGGGAGCTGTTTTTT,CASSILAGELFF
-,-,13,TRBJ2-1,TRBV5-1,TGCGCCAGCAGAACCAGAGAGGGCAATGAGCAGTTCTTC,CASRTREGNEQFF
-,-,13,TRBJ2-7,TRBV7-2,TGTGCCAGCAGCTTCAAGAGCTCCTACGAGCAGTACTTC,CASSFKSSYEQYF
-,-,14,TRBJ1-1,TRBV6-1,TGTGCCAGCAAAAGCCACTCGCGGGACACTGAAGCTTTCTTT,CASKSHSRDTEAFF
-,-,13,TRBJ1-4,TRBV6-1,TGTGCCAGCAGTCGGGGAGGAGGTGAAAAACTGTTTTTT,CASSRGGGEKLFF
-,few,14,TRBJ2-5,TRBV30,TGTGCCTGGAGTGTATACAGCTACCAAGAGACCCAGTACTTC,CAWSVYSYQETQYF
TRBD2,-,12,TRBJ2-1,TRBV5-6,TGTGCCAGCAGCCTGGGACTAGCAGAGCAGTTCTTC,CASSLGLAEQFF
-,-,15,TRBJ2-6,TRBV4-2,TGTGCCAGCAGCCAAGATGCCTCTGGGGCCAACGTCCTGACTTTC,CASSQDASGANVLTF